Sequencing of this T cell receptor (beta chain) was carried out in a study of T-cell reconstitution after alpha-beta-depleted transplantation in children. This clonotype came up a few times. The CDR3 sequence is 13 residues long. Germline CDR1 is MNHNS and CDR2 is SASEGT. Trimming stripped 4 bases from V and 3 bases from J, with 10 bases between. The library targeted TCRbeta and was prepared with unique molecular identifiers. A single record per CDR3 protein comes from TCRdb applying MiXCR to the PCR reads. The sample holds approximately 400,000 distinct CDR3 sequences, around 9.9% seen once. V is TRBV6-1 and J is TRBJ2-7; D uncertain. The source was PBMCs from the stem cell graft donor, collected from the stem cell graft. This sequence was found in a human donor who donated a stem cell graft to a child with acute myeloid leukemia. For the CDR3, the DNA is TGTGCCAGCAGTGCGAAGTGGTTCTACGAGCAGTACTTC. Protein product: CASSAKWFYEQYF.